Each of the 6 T cell receptor beta chains below was sequenced from the same sample in a study of OX40 agonist ivuxolimab in advanced cancers. The data were produced by immunoSEQ multiplex PCR, yet TCRdb's version contains in-frame clones alone and is incomplete. The sample has approximately 30,000 clones, 65% to 90% seen once. The sequenced sample was CD4+ or CD8+ T cells sorted from blood, obtained in a trial of the OX40 agonist ivuxolimab. These receptors originate from an adult with an advanced solid tumor such as melanoma, head and neck, liver or kidney cancer.

The chain uses TRBV19 and TRBJ2-7; 12 nucleotides line up with TRBD2. This CDR3 has 14 residues. After removal of 7 bases from V and 5 bases from J, the junction contained 6 bases not matched to a gene. CDR1 is LNHDA, CDR2 SQIVND, per germline (reference sequence). As DNA, the CDR3 is TGTGCCAGTAACTTAGGACTAGCGGGGCACGAGCAGTACTTC. Translating it yields CASNLGLAGHEQYF. Together with reference TRBV19 and TRBJ2-7, the CDR3 gives the full variable domain: DGGITQSPKYLFRKEGQNVTLSCEQNLNHDAMYWYRQDPGQGLRLIYYSQIVNDFQKGDIAEGYSVSREKKESFPLTVTSAQKNPTAFYLCASNLGLAGHEQYFGPGTRLTVT.

This clone was seen only a few times. The chain joins TRBV19 to TRBJ1-1, with 7 bases matching TRBD1. The CDR3 loop spans 14 amino acids. CDR1 and CDR2 (germline): LNHDA, SQIVND (reference sequence). V lost 7 bases, J lost 4 bases, and 9 bases stayed unmatched. The CDR3 protein is CASTPGQTGTEAFF. CDR3 coding DNA: TGTGCCAGTACCCCGGGACAGACGGGCACTGAAGCTTTCTTT.

The gene calls are TRBV7-9 and TRBJ1-2; 9 nucleotides agree with TRBD1. Germline values: CDR1 SEHNR, CDR2 FQNEAQ (reference sequence). After removal of 5 bases from V and 1 base from J, the junction contained 2 bases not matched to a gene. This CDR3 comprises 14 residues. The DNA for the CDR3 is TGTGCCAGCAGCGGGACAGGGATTAACTATGGCTACACCTTC. It specifies CASSGTGINYGYTF.

This clone occurred once. The gene calls are TRBV9 and TRBJ2-2; no reliable D call. The CDR3 is 11 residues long. Trimming pared 0 bases from V and 11 bases from J, leaving 5 bases between. Per the germline V gene, CDR1 is SGDLS and CDR2 is YYNGEE. CDR3 protein: CASSVGGELFF. The CDR3 region has the DNA TGTGCCAGCAGCGTAGGAGGCGAGCTGTTTTTT.

The chain joins TRBV7-9 to TRBJ2-7; possibly TRBD2 for D (5 bases). The CDR3 length is 15 residues. The germline V and J ends were trimmed by 5 bases and 4 bases, with 18 bases remaining between them. Germline V CDR1 and CDR2: SEHNR, FQNEAQ (reference sequence). Here the CDR3 DNA reads TGTGCCAGCAGCCCACACCCCGGAGGCCAATACGAGCAGTACTTC. Translation: CASSPHPGGQYEQYF. Filled out from reference TRBV7-9 and TRBJ2-7, the complete variable domain reads DTGVSQNPRHKITKRGQNVTFRCDPISEHNRLYWYRQTLGQGPEFLTYFQNEAQLEKSRLLSDRFSAERPKGSFSTLEIQRTEQGDSAMYLCASSPHPGGQYEQYFGPGTRLTVT.

The V and J genes are TRBV21-1 and TRBJ2-5; the table's D call, TRBD2, was not checked against the DNA. TRBV21-1 corresponds to a pseudogene. The CDR3 sequence is 17 residues long. The CDR3 region has the DNA TGTGCCAGCAGCGCCCCCCGGGGACTAGCGAGCCAAGAGACCCAGTACTTC. Its protein is CASSAPRGLASQETQYF.